The source of this TCR beta chain is a study of T cells of healthy individuals. At least ten counts were recorded for this clonotype. TCRdb itself ran the 5' RACE reads through MiXCR, one entry per CDR3 protein. This repertoire shows nearly 100,000 distinct CDR3 sequences, approximately 18% found once; its top ten account for under 7.5%. The receptor comes from a human donor in good health.

The CDR3 spells CASSQDRMLAGYNEQFF. DNA for the CDR3: TGTGCCAGCAGCCAAGATAGGATGCTAGCGGGATATAATGAGCAGTTCTTC. The V call is TRBV4-2, the J call TRBJ2-1, with 9 nucleotides matching TRBD2. Germline lookup yields CDR1 LGHNA and CDR2 YNFKEQ. The CDR3 sequence is 17 residues long. Trimming took 0 bases from V and 7 from J; bases not matched to a gene: 10.